This T cell receptor beta chain stems from a study of CD8 T cells in Susac syndrome. RNA, at about 0.45 to 1 ug, was reverse transcribed with random hexamers. Across 54 Vbeta and 13 Jbeta, TCR beta CDR3 was amplified with immunoSEQ multiplex PCR. TCRdb redid the calling of the immunoSEQ multiplex PCR reads with MiXCR, one entry per CDR3 protein. The sample has about 120,000 distinct CDR3 sequences, 94% seen once. The germline V gene has CDR1 SGHTA and CDR2 FQGNSA. The V gene lost 3 bases and the J gene lost 3 bases, with 13 bases spanning the gap. This CDR3 region has 15 residues. Matched for age and sex, the controls were healthy donors. Negative isolation yielded CD8+ and CD4+ T cells; FACS enriched TEMRA cells.

The origin of this receptor is a human donor in good health. The genes are TRBV7-2 and TRBJ2-3, with D uncertain. The sample taken for sequencing was CD4+ T cells from PBMCs. CDR3 DNA sequence: TGTGCCAGCAGCTTTCTCCCGGCTCCGACAGATACGCAGTATTTT. Translating gives CASSFLPAPTDTQYF.